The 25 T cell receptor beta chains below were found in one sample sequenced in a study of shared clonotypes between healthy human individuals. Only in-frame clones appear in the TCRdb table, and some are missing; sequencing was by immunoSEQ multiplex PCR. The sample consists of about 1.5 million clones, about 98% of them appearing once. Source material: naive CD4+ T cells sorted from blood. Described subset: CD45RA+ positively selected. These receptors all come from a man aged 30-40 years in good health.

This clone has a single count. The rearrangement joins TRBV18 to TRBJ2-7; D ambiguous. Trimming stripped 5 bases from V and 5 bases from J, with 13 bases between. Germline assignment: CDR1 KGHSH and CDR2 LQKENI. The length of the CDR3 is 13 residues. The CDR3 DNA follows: TGTGCCAGCTCAATTAAACAAGGCAACGAGCAGTACTTC. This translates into CASSIKQGNEQYF.

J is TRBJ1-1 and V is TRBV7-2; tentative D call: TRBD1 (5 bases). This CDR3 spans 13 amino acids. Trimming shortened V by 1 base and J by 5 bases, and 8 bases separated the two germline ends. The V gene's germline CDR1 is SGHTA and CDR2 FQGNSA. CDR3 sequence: CASSLDYRTEAFF. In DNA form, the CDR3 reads TGTGCCAGCAGCTTAGATTACAGGACTGAAGCTTTCTTT.

The CDR3: CASQRAGNTGELFF. Here the CDR3 DNA reads TGTGCCAGTCAGAGGGCCGGGAACACCGGGGAGCTGTTTTTT. The chain couples TRBV19 to TRBJ2-2; tentative D call: TRBD2 (5 bases). The CDR3 is made up of 14 amino acids. Trimming removed 8 bases at V and 1 base at J, with 11 bases between. CDR1 and CDR2 (germline): LNHDA, SQIVND (reference sequence).

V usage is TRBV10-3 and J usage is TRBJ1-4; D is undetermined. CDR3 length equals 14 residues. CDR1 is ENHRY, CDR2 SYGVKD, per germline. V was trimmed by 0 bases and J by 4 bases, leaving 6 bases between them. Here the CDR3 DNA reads TGTGCCATCAGTGAGTCTTGGCTTAATGAAAAACTGTTTTTT. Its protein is CAISESWLNEKLFF.

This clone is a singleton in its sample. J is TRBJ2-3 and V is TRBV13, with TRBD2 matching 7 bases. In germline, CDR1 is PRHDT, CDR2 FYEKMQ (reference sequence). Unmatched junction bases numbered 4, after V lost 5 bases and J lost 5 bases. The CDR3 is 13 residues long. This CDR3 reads CASSTSAGDTQYF. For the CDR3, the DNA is TGTGCCAGCAGCACTAGCGCGGGAGATACGCAGTATTTT.

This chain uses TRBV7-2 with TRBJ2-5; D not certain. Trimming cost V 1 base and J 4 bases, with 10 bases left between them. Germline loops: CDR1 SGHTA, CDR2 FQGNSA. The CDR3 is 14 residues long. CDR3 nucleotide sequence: TGTGCCAGCAGCTTAGTAGCTGGCGTAGAGACCCAGTACTTC. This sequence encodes CASSLVAGVETQYF.

CDR3 region: CASSQVVGQVFSGELFF. The CDR3 DNA reads as TGCGCCAGCAGCCAAGTTGTGGGACAGGTTTTTTCCGGGGAGCTGTTTTTT. The gene calls are TRBV4-3 and TRBJ2-2; TRBD1 matches 8 bases. Germline V lookup: CDR1 LGHNA, CDR2 YSLEER. V was pared by 1 base and J by 6 bases, with 10 bases of the junction left unmatched. The CDR3 totals 17 residues.

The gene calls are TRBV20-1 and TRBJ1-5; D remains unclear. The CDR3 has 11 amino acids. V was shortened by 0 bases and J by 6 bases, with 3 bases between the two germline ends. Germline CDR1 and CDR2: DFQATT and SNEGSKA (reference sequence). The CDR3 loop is CSAREGQPQHF. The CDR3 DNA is TGCAGTGCTAGAGAGGGTCAGCCCCAGCATTTT.

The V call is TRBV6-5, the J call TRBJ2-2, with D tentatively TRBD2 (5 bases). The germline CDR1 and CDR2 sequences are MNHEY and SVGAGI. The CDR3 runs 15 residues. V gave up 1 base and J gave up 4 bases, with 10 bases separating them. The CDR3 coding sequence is TGTGCCAGCAGTTACTTGGCGGGTGTCACCGGGGAGCTGTTTTTT. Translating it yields CASSYLAGVTGELFF.

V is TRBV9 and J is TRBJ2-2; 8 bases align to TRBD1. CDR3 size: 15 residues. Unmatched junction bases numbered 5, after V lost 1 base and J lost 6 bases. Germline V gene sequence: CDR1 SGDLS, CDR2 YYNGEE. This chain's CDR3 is CASSVTQGAAGELFF. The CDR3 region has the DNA TGTGCCAGCAGCGTAACTCAGGGGGCGGCCGGGGAGCTGTTTTTT.

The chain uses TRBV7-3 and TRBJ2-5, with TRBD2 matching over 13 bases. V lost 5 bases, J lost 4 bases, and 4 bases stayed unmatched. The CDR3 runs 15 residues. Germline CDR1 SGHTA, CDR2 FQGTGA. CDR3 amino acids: CASSRGLAGSETQYF. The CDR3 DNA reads TGTGCCAGCAGCCGGGGACTAGCGGGGTCAGAGACCCAGTACTTC.

CDR3 sequence: CASSQGISGRTPGELFF. DNA for the CDR3: TGCGCCAGCAGCCAAGGAATAAGCGGGAGAACCCCGGGGGAGCTGTTTTTT. The chain couples TRBV4-3 to TRBJ2-2, with TRBD2 matching 8 bases. This CDR3 region has 17 residues. The V and J ends lost 1 base and 8 bases, in that order; junction bases with no gene match: 12. Germline assignment: CDR1 LGHNA and CDR2 YSLEER.

The CDR3: CASREGIGNQPQHF. In DNA, the CDR3 is TGTGCCAGCAGGGAGGGAATTGGCAATCAGCCCCAGCATTTT. The V call is TRBV6-1, the J call TRBJ1-5; D is unresolved. The CDR3 has 14 amino acids. V lost 6 bases and J lost 2, with 11 bases in between. Looked up from germline, CDR1 is MNHNS and CDR2 is SASEGT.

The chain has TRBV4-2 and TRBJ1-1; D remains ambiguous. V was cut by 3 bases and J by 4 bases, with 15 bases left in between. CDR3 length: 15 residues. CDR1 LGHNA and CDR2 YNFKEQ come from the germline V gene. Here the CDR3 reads CASSHEGGTSTEAFF. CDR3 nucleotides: TGTGCCAGCAGCCACGAAGGCGGTACTTCCACTGAAGCTTTCTTT.

The CDR3 bases are TGTGCCAGCAGTTTAAGGGTGGGGGGCGCAGTAGCCCAGCCCCAGCATTTT. It codes for CASSLRVGGAVAQPQHF. The V and J genes are TRBV28 and TRBJ1-5; TRBD1 might be the D (6 bases). Germline assignment: CDR1 MDHEN and CDR2 SYDVKM. Trimming took off 2 bases at V and 7 bases at J, with 21 bases between the two ends. The CDR3 length is 17 residues.

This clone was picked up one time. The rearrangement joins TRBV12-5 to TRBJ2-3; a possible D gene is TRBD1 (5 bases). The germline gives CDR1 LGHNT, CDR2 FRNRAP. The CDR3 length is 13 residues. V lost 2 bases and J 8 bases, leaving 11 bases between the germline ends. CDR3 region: CASGLPLRGTQYF. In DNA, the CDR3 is TGTGCTAGTGGTTTGCCACTTAGGGGTACGCAGTATTTT.

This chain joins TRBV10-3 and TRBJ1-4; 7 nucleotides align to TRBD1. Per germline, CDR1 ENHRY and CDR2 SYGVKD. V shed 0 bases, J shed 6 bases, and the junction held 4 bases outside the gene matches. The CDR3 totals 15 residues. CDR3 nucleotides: TGTGCCATCAGTGAGTCGAGGGGGCTTGATGAAAAACTGTTTTTT. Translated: CAISESRGLDEKLFF.

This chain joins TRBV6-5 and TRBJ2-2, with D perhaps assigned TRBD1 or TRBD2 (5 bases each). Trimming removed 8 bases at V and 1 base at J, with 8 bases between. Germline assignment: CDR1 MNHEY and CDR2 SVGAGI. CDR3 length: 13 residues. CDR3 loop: CASSRGNTGELFF. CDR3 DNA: TGTGCCAGCTCGAGGGGGAACACCGGGGAGCTGTTTTTT.

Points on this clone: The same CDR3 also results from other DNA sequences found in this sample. The CDR3 reads CASSLVGVGNTIYF. CDR3 coding DNA: TGCGCCAGCAGCTTAGTGGGGGTTGGAAACACCATATATTTT. The chain employs TRBV5-1 and TRBJ1-3, with D perhaps matching TRBD1 (5 bases). Trimming removed 2 bases at V and 3 bases at J, with 9 bases between. Germline assignment: CDR1 SGHRS and CDR2 YFSETQ. The CDR3 runs 14 residues.

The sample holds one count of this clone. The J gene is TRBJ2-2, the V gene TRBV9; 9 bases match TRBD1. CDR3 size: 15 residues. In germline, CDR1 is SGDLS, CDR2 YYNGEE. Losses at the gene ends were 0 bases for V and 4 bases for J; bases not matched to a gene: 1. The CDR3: CASSVAQGATGELFF. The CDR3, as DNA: TGTGCCAGCAGCGTAGCACAGGGGGCCACCGGGGAGCTGTTTTTT.

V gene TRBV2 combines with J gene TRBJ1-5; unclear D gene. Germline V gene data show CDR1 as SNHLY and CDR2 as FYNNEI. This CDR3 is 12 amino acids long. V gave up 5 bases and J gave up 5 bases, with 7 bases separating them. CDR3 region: CASSLGHQPQHF. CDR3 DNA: TGTGCCAGCAGTCTTGGGCATCAGCCCCAGCATTTT.

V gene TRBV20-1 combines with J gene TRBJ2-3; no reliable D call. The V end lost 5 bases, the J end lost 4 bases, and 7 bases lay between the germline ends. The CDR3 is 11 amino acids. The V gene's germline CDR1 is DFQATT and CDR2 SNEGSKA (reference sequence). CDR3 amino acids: CSAFDPDTQYF. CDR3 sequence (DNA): TGCAGTGCTTTCGACCCAGATACGCAGTATTTT.

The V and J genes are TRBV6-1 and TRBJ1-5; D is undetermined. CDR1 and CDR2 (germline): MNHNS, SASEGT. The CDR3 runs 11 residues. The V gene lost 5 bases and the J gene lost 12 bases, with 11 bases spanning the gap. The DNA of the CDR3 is TGTGCCAGCAGTTCCGGGCATTACCAGCATTTT. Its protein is CASSSGHYQHF.

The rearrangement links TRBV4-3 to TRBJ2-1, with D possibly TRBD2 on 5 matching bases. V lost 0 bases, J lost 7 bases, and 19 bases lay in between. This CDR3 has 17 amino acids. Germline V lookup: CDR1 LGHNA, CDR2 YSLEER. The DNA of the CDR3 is TGCGCCAGCAGCCAAGAATTGGGTACACTAGAGAGGAATGAGCAGTTCTTC. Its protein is CASSQELGTLERNEQFF.

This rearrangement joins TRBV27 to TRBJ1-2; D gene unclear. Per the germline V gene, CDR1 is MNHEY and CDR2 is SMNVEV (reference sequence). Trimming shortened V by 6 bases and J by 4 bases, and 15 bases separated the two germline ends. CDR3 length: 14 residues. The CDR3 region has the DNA TGTGCCAGCAGGTCCCCGACGACCCTCTATGGCTACACCTTC. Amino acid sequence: CASRSPTTLYGYTF.